This TCR beta chain was obtained from a study of somatic mutations in cytotoxic T cells in rheumatoid arthritis. The CDR3 length is 17 residues. V shed 4 bases and J shed 9 bases, with 25 bases lying between them. CDR1 is LGHNT, CDR2 FRNRAP, per germline. Generated by immunoSEQ multiplex PCR, the TCRdb table keeps only in-frame clones and is missing some. The sample shows about 23,000 clones, about 77% of them seen only once. The sequenced sample consisted of CD8+ T cells sorted from blood. This chain connects TRBV12-5 to TRBJ1-5; the D is unclear. This TCR was sampled from an adult with rheumatoid arthritis. The CDR3 sequence: CASGWSRATTERGPQHF. In DNA, the CDR3 is TGTGCTAGTGGTTGGAGCCGGGCCACCACCGAACGGGGGCCCCAGCATTTT.